This T cell receptor beta chain is from a study of shared clonotypes between healthy human individuals. Regarding this clone: Its antigen remains unidentified.

Regarding the study as a whole: Compared with memory subsets, naive subsets generally had larger estimated richness.

The CDR3 totals 13 residues. Trimming took 5 bases from V and 2 from J, leaving 10 bases between them. CDR1 is MDHEN, CDR2 SYDVKM, per germline. Original analysis: Because ImmunoSEQ provided only junction sequences with no quality scores, the filtering differed. The table came from immunoSEQ multiplex PCR; TCRdb's copy has only in-frame clones and leaves some out. From that table come the V and J calls and clone size; the DNA was used to work out D and trimming. This sample has about 2.1 million clones; just over 90% occur once, and the top ten carry roughly 1.7%. CD45RO-negative, CCR7-positively selected cells formed the naive CD8 fraction, excluding terminally differentiated effector memory CD45RA+ cells.

The sample taken for sequencing was naive CD8+ T cells from PBMCs. The TCR originated in a man younger than 35 in good health. Some clones in this sample may be carry-over from other donors' samples. The chain has TRBV28 and TRBJ2-7, with D unresolved. The DNA of the CDR3 is TGTGCCAGCAGTGAGGTTCAGGCCTACGAGCAGTACTTC. Its protein is CASSEVQAYEQYF. Drawing the rest from reference TRBV28 and TRBJ2-7, the complete variable domain is DVKVTQSSRYLVKRTGEKVFLECVQDMDHENMFWYRQDPGLGLRLIYFSYDVKMKEKGDIPEGYSVSREKKERFSLILESASTNQTSMYLCASSEVQAYEQYFGPGTRLTVT.